The 10 T cell receptor beta chains below all came from one sample that was sequenced in a study of early T cells in non-severe SARS-CoV-2 infection. Via MiXCR, TCRdb re-called the 5' RACE reads, giving one row per CDR3 protein. The sample includes about 88,000 distinct CDR3 sequences, about 15% of them seen just once. Sequences were obtained from whole blood. The receptors come from an adult who was a healthcare worker with PCR-confirmed SARS-CoV-2 infection or an uninfected control (not recorded which).

This clonotype occurred many times. The chain couples TRBV5-1 to TRBJ2-1; TRBD2 aligns across 8 bases. Trimming took 3 bases from V and 1 from J; bases not matched to a gene: 3. The germline CDR1 and CDR2 sequences are SGHRS and YFSETQ. This CDR3 comprises 15 residues. The CDR3 reads CASSSGLASYNEQFF. The CDR3 DNA reads TGCGCCAGCAGCTCCGGACTAGCTTCCTACAATGAGCAGTTCTTC.

This clonotype was seen ten or more times. The chain couples TRBV7-8 to TRBJ2-2, with D perhaps TRBD2 (6 bases). This CDR3 comprises 14 residues. Trimming left V 8 bases short and J 0 bases short, with 10 bases between. Germline CDR1 reads SGHVS; CDR2 reads FQNEAQ. Here the CDR3 DNA reads TGTGCCAGCGCGGCGGGGACGAACACCGGGGAGCTGTTTTTT. Residues: CASAAGTNTGELFF.

This clonotype was seen only a few times. The gene calls are TRBV12-3 or TRBV12-4 and TRBJ2-1; D ambiguous. Trimming cost V 6 bases and J 9 bases, with 15 bases left between them. The CDR3 sequence is 13 residues long. The DNA of the CDR3 is TGTGCCAGCAGGTACCGGGTTTTGGGTGAGCAGTTCTTC. Translating it yields CASRYRVLGEQFF.

V and J are TRBV9 and TRBJ1-1; D gene uncertain. Trimming stripped 0 bases from V and 1 base from J, with 4 bases between. The CDR3 spans 13 residues. CDR1 and CDR2 from the germline V gene are SGDLS and YYNGEE. This chain's CDR3 is CASSVGENTEAFF. DNA of the CDR3: TGTGCCAGCAGCGTAGGAGAGAACACTGAAGCTTTCTTT.

This chain links TRBV28 with TRBJ2-1; 9 bases map to TRBD2. V was pared by 5 bases and J by 13 bases, with 12 bases of the junction left unmatched. This CDR3 region has 14 residues. Looked up from germline, CDR1 is MDHEN and CDR2 is SYDVKM. The CDR3 DNA follows: TGTGCCAGCAGTCCCCCCCGCCTAGCGGGGCTTCAGTTCTTC. Translation: CASSPPRLAGLQFF.

This clonotype showed up just a few times. The rearrangement uses TRBV2 and TRBJ2-7; possible D gene TRBD1, 6 bases. The CDR3 loop spans 12 amino acids. V lost 6 bases and J 4 bases, leaving 10 bases between the germline ends. The germline gives CDR1 SNHLY, CDR2 FYNNEI. The CDR3 spells CASRVTGYEQYF. The CDR3 DNA is TGTGCCAGCAGGGTTACAGGGTACGAGCAGTACTTC.

This clonotype occurred a few times. The chain has TRBV20-1 and TRBJ2-5; TRBD2 aligns across 7 bases. The germline V gene encodes CDR1 DFQATT and CDR2 SNEGSKA (reference sequence). V lost 5 bases to trimming and J lost 2 bases; unmatched junction nucleotides: 8. The CDR3 is 14 amino acids. The CDR3 is CSARSGGSQETQYF. CDR3 nucleotide sequence: TGCAGTGCTCGCTCCGGGGGGAGTCAAGAGACCCAGTACTTC.

This clonotype was counted only a few times. This rearrangement joins TRBV28 to TRBJ2-7; TRBD1 might be the D (6 bases). Trimming removed 6 bases from V and 12 bases from J, with 15 bases in between. In germline, CDR1 is MDHEN, CDR2 SYDVKM. The CDR3 loop spans 11 amino acids. Written as DNA, the CDR3 is TGTGCCAGCAGCTTAAGGCAGGGGTGGTACTTC. It is translated as CASSLRQGWYF.

In this sample, this clonotype turned up a few times. The rearrangement joins TRBV9 to TRBJ2-7; the D call may be TRBD1 or TRBD2 (5 bases each). From germline, CDR1 is SGDLS and CDR2 YYNGEE. This CDR3 region has 14 residues. V lost 4 bases, J lost 4 bases, and 15 bases lay in between. CDR3 region: CASSPEGTGYEQYF. The CDR3 nucleotides are TGTGCCAGCAGCCCCGAGGGGACGGGTTACGAGCAGTACTTC.

This clonotype appeared many times. The chain joins TRBV5-4 to TRBJ1-1; D not resolved. Germline CDR1 is SGHNT and CDR2 is YYREEE (reference sequence). V was clipped by 1 base and J by 2 bases, with 9 bases between them. This CDR3 comprises 14 residues. This chain's CDR3 is CASSLTAANTEAFF. Written as DNA, the CDR3 is TGTGCCAGCAGCTTGACTGCCGCCAACACTGAAGCTTTCTTT.